The 21 T cell receptor beta chains listed next were all sequenced from one sample in a study of blood T cell repertoires in COVID-19. Repertoires were generated with immunoSEQ multiplex PCR, while TCRdb's copy carries only in-frame clones and drops some. Here the sample spans tens of thousands of clones, 90% being singletons. Sequencing used peripheral blood. Receptors originate from a human donor in a cohort sampled during active COVID-19.

The CDR3 nucleotides are TGTGCCAGCAGTTACGGGGAACAGGGTATTGAGACCCAGTACTTC. It specifies CASSYGEQGIETQYF. This chain joins TRBV6-2 or TRBV6-3 and TRBJ2-5; D perhaps matches TRBD1 (6 bases). Trimming shortened V by 2 bases and J by 5 bases, and 15 bases separated the two germline ends. The germline V gene has CDR1 MNHEY and CDR2 SVGEGT. The CDR3 sequence is 15 residues long.

The J gene is TRBJ2-3, the V gene TRBV25-1; D might be TRBD2 (6 bases). This CDR3 spans 15 amino acids. The germline V and J ends were trimmed by 3 bases and 2 bases, with 12 bases remaining between them. Germline CDR1 is MGHDK and CDR2 is SYGVNS. The CDR3: CASSDASEYTDTQYF. The CDR3 coding sequence is TGTGCCAGCAGTGATGCTAGCGAGTACACAGATACGCAGTATTTT.

This clone has only one observation. The chain recombines TRBV4-1 with TRBJ2-3; possible D gene TRBD1, 5 bases. The V end was cut by 1 base, the J end by 3 bases, with 11 bases between. CDR3 length: 15 residues. CDR1 and CDR2 (germline): MGHRA, YSYEKL. DNA for the CDR3: TGCGCCAGCAGCCAAGCTTCGCCAGGGACAGATACGCAGTATTTT. This gives the protein CASSQASPGTDTQYF.

The rearrangement links TRBV6-4 to TRBJ2-1; 8 bases are a match to TRBD2. The CDR3 runs 16 residues. V lost 6 bases to trimming and J lost 0 bases; unmatched junction nucleotides: 7. Per germline, CDR1 MRHNA and CDR2 SNTAGT. The CDR3 bases are TGTGCCAGCAGCGAGGGTAGCGGGGTCTCCTACAATGAGCAGTTCTTC. This encodes CASSEGSGVSYNEQFF.

V gene TRBV10-1 combines with J gene TRBJ2-6, with D perhaps TRBD2 (7 bases). The CDR3 totals 17 residues. CDR1 WNHNN and CDR2 SYGVQD come from the germline V gene (reference sequence). The V end was cut by 0 bases, the J end by 2 bases, with 11 bases between. The CDR3 protein is CASSESRGGTGANVLTF. CDR3 DNA: TGCGCCAGCAGTGAGTCGAGGGGGGGTACTGGGGCCAACGTCCTGACTTTC.

This clone was picked up a small number of times. V is TRBV6-5 and J is TRBJ1-1; D unresolved. V gave up 6 bases and J gave up 8 bases, with 19 bases separating them. Per germline, CDR1 MNHEY and CDR2 SVGAGI. The CDR3 runs 14 residues. DNA of the CDR3: TGTGCCAGCAGGGCGACCACCGGAGTTTTGGAAGCTTTCTTT. Translation gives CASRATTGVLEAFF.

The chain uses TRBV24-1 and TRBJ2-5, with 7 bases aligning to TRBD1. This CDR3 is built from 15 residues. With 1 base clipped from V and 4 bases from J, the junction kept 5 bases outside the gene matches. Germline V gene sequence: CDR1 KGHDR, CDR2 SFDVKD. CDR3 sequence reads: CATSDFFRDRETQYF. The CDR3 DNA sequence: TGTGCCACCAGTGATTTTTTCCGGGACAGAGAGACCCAGTACTTC.

The chain joins TRBV5-1 to TRBJ2-5, with a tentative D call TRBD2 (6 bases). This CDR3 comprises 15 residues. Looked up from germline, CDR1 is SGHRS and CDR2 is YFSETQ. V was cut by 3 bases and J by 0 bases, with 12 bases left in between. The CDR3 region is CASSWRGRYQETQYF. DNA for the CDR3: TGCGCCAGCAGCTGGAGGGGTCGCTACCAAGAGACCCAGTACTTC.

The rearrangement links TRBV12-2 to TRBJ2-3; TRBD2 was called by the table and not checked on the DNA. TRBV12-2 is a pseudogene locus. The CDR3 runs 19 residues. The CDR3 spells CASRLVGTSGRKSTDTQYF. CDR3 nucleotide sequence: TGTGCAAGTCGCTTAGTCGGGACTAGCGGGAGGAAAAGCACAGATACGCAGTATTTT.

For the CDR3, the DNA is TGTGCCATCAACCCGGGACTAGGAACTCTCGACGAGCAGTACTTC. This codes for CAINPGLGTLDEQYF. This rearrangement joins TRBV10-3 to TRBJ2-7; 8 bases line up with TRBD2. CDR3 length equals 15 residues. Germline V gene lookup returns CDR1 ENHRY and CDR2 SYGVKD. The V segment lost 7 bases and the J segment 5 bases; nucleotides outside the gene matches: 13.

This clone turned up a few times. The chain joins TRBV29-1 to TRBJ1-4; TRBD1 matches 9 bases. J was trimmed by 4 bases and V by 3 bases; bases with no gene match: 3. The CDR3 loop spans 14 amino acids. Per the germline V gene, CDR1 is SQVTM and CDR2 is ANQGSEA. CDR3 sequence (DNA): TGCAGCGTTGAGGGGACAGGGAGTAATGAAAAACTGTTTTTT. Its translation: CSVEGTGSNEKLFF. The full variable domain, with the rest looked up from reference TRBV29-1 and TRBJ1-4, is SAVISQKPSRDICQRGTSLTIQCQVDSQVTMMFWYRQQPGQSLTLIATANQGSEATYESGFVIDKFPISRPNLTFSTLTVSNMSPEDSSIYLCSVEGTGSNEKLFFGSGTQLSVL.

The chain is built from TRBV5-1 and TRBJ1-2, with TRBD1 matching over 8 bases. Germline V lookup: CDR1 SGHRS, CDR2 YFSETQ. V was clipped by 5 bases and J by 7 bases; unmatched bases: 13. The CDR3 has 15 residues. The CDR3 DNA reads TGCGCCAGCAGTCCCCAGAACAGGGGGATTGGTGGCTACACCTTC. Translating gives CASSPQNRGIGGYTF.

Only a few counts were recorded for this clone. The V and J genes are TRBV28 and TRBJ2-3; D may be TRBD2 (5 bases). Germline CDR1 and CDR2: MDHEN and SYDVKM. The CDR3 is made up of 14 amino acids. The germline V and J ends were trimmed by 6 bases and 1 base, with 11 bases remaining between them. The CDR3 sequence: CASRPRRRTDTQYF. The CDR3 DNA follows: TGTGCCAGCAGGCCACGGAGGCGCACAGATACGCAGTATTTT.

The CDR3 nucleotides read TGTGCCAGCAGCACTGAGGGCAGGAAGGCGTTTTTT. Its translation: CASSTEGRKAFF. V usage is TRBV7-8 and J usage is TRBJ2-2, with D perhaps matching TRBD2 (5 bases). The CDR3 totals 12 residues. Trimming cost V 5 bases and J 16 bases, with 17 bases left between them. Germline V gene lookup returns CDR1 SGHVS and CDR2 FQNEAQ.

The chain carries TRBV7-3 and TRBJ2-1; D is perhaps TRBD2 (6 bases). V gave up 6 bases and J gave up 0 bases, with 12 bases separating them. The germline V gene encodes CDR1 SGHTA and CDR2 FQGTGA. The length of the CDR3 is 15 residues. For the CDR3, the DNA is TGTGCCAGCAGTAGTGGGAGGAGCTCCTACAATGAGCAGTTCTTC. Its protein product is CASSSGRSSYNEQFF.

This chain joins TRBV20-1 and TRBJ2-7, with a weak D call TRBD1 (5 bases). The V end lost 6 bases, the J end lost 3 bases, and 9 bases lay between the germline ends. This CDR3 has 11 residues. Germline assignment: CDR1 DFQATT and CDR2 SNEGSKA (reference sequence). CDR3 nucleotides: TGCAGTGCCACCAGGGACTACGAGCAGTACTTC. As protein: CSATRDYEQYF.

V is TRBV7-7 and J is TRBJ2-1; TRBD2 aligns across 10 bases. Unmatched junction bases numbered 5, after V lost 5 bases and J lost 4 bases. CDR1 SSHAT and CDR2 FNYEAQ come from the germline V gene (reference sequence). This CDR3 region has 15 residues. CDR3 protein: CASSITSGEYNEQFF. The CDR3 bases are TGTGCCAGCAGCATAACTAGCGGGGAATACAATGAGCAGTTCTTC.

The J gene is TRBJ2-7, the V gene TRBV27; D unclear. Trimming took off 6 bases at V and 1 base at J, with 13 bases between the two ends. Germline CDR1 MNHEY, CDR2 SMNVEV (reference sequence). This CDR3 is 14 amino acids long. The chain's CDR3 is CASSHAGDSYEQYF. The CDR3 bases are TGTGCCAGCAGCCACGCCGGAGATTCCTACGAGCAGTACTTC.

The chain has TRBV27 and TRBJ1-2; tentative D call: TRBD1 (5 bases). In germline, CDR1 is MNHEY, CDR2 SMNVEV (reference sequence). The CDR3 runs to 15 residues. The V gene lost 2 bases and the J gene lost 7 bases, with 17 bases spanning the gap. The CDR3, as DNA: TGTGCCAGCAGTTTAAGGGTGGCAGGGAGGGGTGGCTACACCTTC. It yields the protein CASSLRVAGRGGYTF.

The V and J genes are TRBV24-1 and TRBJ2-1, with 15 bases aligning to TRBD2. The CDR3 spans 18 residues. With 3 bases clipped from V and 7 bases from J, the junction kept 9 bases outside the gene matches. Germline V lookup: CDR1 KGHDR, CDR2 SFDVKD. The CDR3 is CATSDINPGLAGGNEQFF. CDR3 DNA: TGTGCCACCAGTGATATAAATCCGGGACTAGCGGGAGGTAATGAGCAGTTCTTC.

The V gene is TRBV11-2, the J gene TRBJ2-2, with 12 bases that match TRBD2. Germline trimming cut 5 bases from V and 5 bases from J; bases unmatched to any gene: 3. The CDR3 sequence is 15 residues long. The germline V gene has CDR1 SGHAT and CDR2 FQNNGV. The CDR3 here is CASSKGLAGTGELFF. For the CDR3, the DNA is TGTGCCAGCAGCAAAGGACTAGCGGGAACCGGGGAGCTGTTTTTT.